The 27 T cell receptor beta chains presented below share a single source sample, sequenced in a study of blood T cell repertoires in COVID-19 (TCRdb year 2020). The library came from the immunoSEQ multiplex PCR assay. TCRdb limited this immuneACCESS table to in-frame rearrangements with V and J called. A share of clones is missing; checked studies link under half to unresolved V genes, and the rest is unexplained. This sample gives 180,000 or so clones in total; around 85% of them show up just once. The top ten hold about 14% of the sample. Sequenced sample: peripheral blood. Receptors originate from a man in his fifties or sixties who had recovered from COVID-19.

The J gene is TRBJ1-1, the V gene TRBV6-5; TRBD1 is a possible D gene (6 bases). CDR3 length: 14 residues. Germline CDR1 MNHEY, CDR2 SVGAGI. The ends were cut back, 6 bases at V and 3 bases at J, with 14 bases in the middle. CDR3 in amino acids: CASRRGGGDTEAFF. The CDR3 nucleotides are TGTGCCAGCAGGCGCGGCGGGGGCGACACTGAAGCTTTCTTT.

The chain joins TRBV18 to TRBJ1-4, with D perhaps matching TRBD1 (5 bases). Trimming removed 5 bases from V and 3 bases from J, with 13 bases in between. The CDR3 consists of 15 residues. Germline lookup yields CDR1 KGHSH and CDR2 LQKENI. The CDR3, as DNA: TGTGCCAGCTCAAGTTCTCGGGGGGCTAATGAAAAACTGTTTTTT. It translates to CASSSSRGANEKLFF.

This clone has a handful of counts. V gene TRBV30 combines with J gene TRBJ1-5, with 11 positions matching TRBD1. The CDR3 has 16 amino acids. Germline CDR1 and CDR2: GTSNPN and SVGIG (reference sequence). J gave up 6 bases and V 1 base, and 8 bases lay outside the gene matches. The CDR3 here is CAWSAGRTGGFQPQHF. For the CDR3, the DNA is TGTGCCTGGAGTGCCGGCCGGACAGGGGGCTTTCAGCCCCAGCATTTT.

This clone was detected a few times. The chain has TRBV5-1 and TRBJ2-7; D is perhaps TRBD2 (5 bases). Germline V gene sequence: CDR1 SGHRS, CDR2 YFSETQ. With 7 bases removed from V and 3 bases from J, the gap between germline ends came to 14 bases. This CDR3 spans 13 amino acids. CDR3 protein: CASSGNLGYEQYF. CDR3 coding DNA: TGCGCCAGCTCCGGGAACCTAGGCTACGAGCAGTACTTC.

The genes are TRBV5-1 and TRBJ2-7; 7 bases map to TRBD2. This CDR3 has 14 amino acids. The V and J ends lost 3 bases and 2 bases, in that order; junction bases with no gene match: 5. The germline V gene encodes CDR1 SGHRS and CDR2 YFSETQ. CDR3 loop: CASSSPGGAYEQYF. In DNA, the CDR3 is TGCGCCAGCAGCTCCCCGGGGGGTGCCTACGAGCAGTACTTC.

The V and J genes are TRBV5-1 and TRBJ2-3, with D unresolved. The CDR3 totals 15 residues. In germline, CDR1 is SGHRS, CDR2 YFSETQ. V was clipped by 0 bases and J by 0 bases, with 8 bases between them. The chain's CDR3 is CASSLEPPSTDTQYF. The CDR3 DNA follows: TGCGCCAGCAGCTTGGAGCCCCCCAGCACAGATACGCAGTATTTT.

V is TRBV21-1 and J is TRBJ1-4; TRBD1, the table's D call, lacks a check against the DNA. TRBV21-1 is tagged as a pseudogene. The CDR3 is made up of 16 amino acids. The CDR3 region has the DNA TGTGCCAGCAGCAAAGATACAGGGGCCTTTCATGAAAAACTGTTTTTT. Translated: CASSKDTGAFHEKLFF.

The chain joins TRBV24-1 to TRBJ2-7; no firm D call. CDR3 size: 13 residues. Germline values: CDR1 KGHDR, CDR2 SFDVKD. The V gene lost 2 bases and the J gene lost 0 bases, with 4 bases spanning the gap. The CDR3 bases are TGTGCCACCAGTGATTGGCCCTCCTACGAGCAGTACTTC. Translated, it gives CATSDWPSYEQYF.

The CDR3 DNA follows: TGCAGCGTTGAACAGGGGGCCGCCGGTGGGGCCAACGTCCTGACTTTC. Translated: CSVEQGAAGGANVLTF. The chain is built from TRBV29-1 and TRBJ2-6; 8 positions agree with TRBD1. Losses at the gene ends were 2 bases for V and 3 bases for J; bases not matched to a gene: 6. The CDR3 contains 16 residues. Per germline, CDR1 SQVTM and CDR2 ANQGSEA. The whole variable domain, filled in from reference TRBV29-1 and TRBJ2-6, reads SAVISQKPSRDICQRGTSLTIQCQVDSQVTMMFWYRQQPGQSLTLIATANQGSEATYESGFVIDKFPISRPNLTFSTLTVSNMSPEDSSIYLCSVEQGAAGGANVLTFGAGSRLTVL.

Only a few counts were recorded for this clone. The chain carries TRBV24-1 and TRBJ2-1, with 10 bases identical to TRBD1. CDR1 is KGHDR, CDR2 SFDVKD, per germline. CDR3 length: 15 residues. The V and J ends lost 3 bases and 8 bases, in that order; junction bases with no gene match: 6. CDR3 protein: CATSDPGTGAYEQFF. DNA for the CDR3: TGTGCCACCAGTGATCCCGGGACAGGGGCTTATGAGCAGTTCTTC.

J is TRBJ1-1 and V is TRBV6-2 or TRBV6-3, with no clear D. The CDR3 sequence is 14 residues long. Germline V gene sequence: CDR1 MNHEY, CDR2 SVGEGT. V was shortened by 6 bases and J by 1 base, with 12 bases between the two germline ends. As DNA, the CDR3 is TGTGCCAGCAGCCAAAATCAGGCGAACACTGAAGCTTTCTTT. Amino acid sequence: CASSQNQANTEAFF.

The V gene is TRBV28, the J gene TRBJ2-7; 8 nucleotides match TRBD1. This CDR3 is 16 amino acids long. V dropped 7 bases and J dropped 6; count of bases not matched to a gene: 17. Per germline, CDR1 MDHEN and CDR2 SYDVKM. CDR3 residues: CASTKRQGAETIEQYF. CDR3 bases: TGTGCCAGCACCAAGCGGCAGGGGGCGGAGACGATCGAGCAGTACTTC.

The chain couples TRBV6-5 to TRBJ2-5, with D possibly TRBD2 on 6 matching bases. Germline lookup yields CDR1 MNHEY and CDR2 SVGAGI. Trimming stripped 5 bases from V and 3 bases from J, with 16 bases between. CDR3 size: 15 residues. CDR3 sequence (DNA): TGTGCCAGCAGTCGAGGAGCGGGCCGAAAAGAGACCCAGTACTTC. It yields the protein CASSRGAGRKETQYF.

This sequence joins TRBV18 and TRBJ2-7, with 11 nucleotides matching TRBD2. Trimming cost V 5 bases and J 3 bases; bases outside gene matches: 3. The CDR3 is made up of 14 amino acids. CDR1 is KGHSH and CDR2 is LQKENI in the germline V gene. CDR3 in DNA: TGTGCCAGCTCAGGCGGGACTAGCGGCTACGAGCAGTACTTC. It encodes CASSGGTSGYEQYF.

This clone was found a few times. The chain joins TRBV27 to TRBJ2-1; D call uncertain. The CDR3 totals 11 residues. With 9 bases removed from V and 5 bases from J, the gap between germline ends came to 8 bases. CDR1 MNHEY and CDR2 SMNVEV come from the germline V gene (reference sequence). In DNA, the CDR3 is TGTGCCAGTTTTAGAAACAATGAGCAGTTCTTC. Amino acid sequence: CASFRNNEQFF.

DNA of the CDR3: TGTGCCAGCAGCTTCGGTCTAGCGGGAGGGCCGGGCACCGGGGAGCTGTTTTTT. Translation: CASSFGLAGGPGTGELFF. The chain links TRBV27 to TRBJ2-2; 12 nucleotides match TRBD2. The V gene end was trimmed by 6 bases and the J gene end by 4 bases; junction bases not matched to a gene: 12. The CDR3 is 18 amino acids. Germline V gene sequence: CDR1 MNHEY, CDR2 SMNVEV (reference sequence).

The CDR3 DNA reads as TGTGCCAGCAGCCCCCAGGGGGGTGAGCAGTTCTTC. The encoded protein is CASSPQGGEQFF. V is TRBV12-3 or TRBV12-4 and J is TRBJ2-1, with D maybe TRBD1 (7 bases). V was clipped by 6 bases and J by 9 bases, with 12 bases between them. The length of the CDR3 is 12 residues.

The CDR3 region has the DNA TGCGCCAGCAGCTGGGGGACTAGTAGTTACGATGAGCAGTTCTTC. This translates into CASSWGTSSYDEQFF. This chain joins TRBV5-1 and TRBJ2-1, with 8 bases that match TRBD2. V trimming: 3 bases; J trimming: 8 bases; junction bases outside the gene matches: 10. The V gene's germline CDR1 is SGHRS and CDR2 YFSETQ. This CDR3 region has 15 residues.

V is TRBV4-1 and J is TRBJ2-2; 9 bases map to TRBD2. V gave up 7 bases and J gave up 4 bases; unmatched junction bases: 13. The CDR3 totals 17 residues. Germline CDR1 is MGHRA and CDR2 is YSYEKL. The CDR3 DNA is TGCGCCAGCACCTCGTCTCTAGCGGGAATTGTCACCGGGGAGCTGTTTTTT. Translation: CASTSSLAGIVTGELFF.

The chain uses TRBV5-5 and TRBJ2-7; 10 positions match TRBD1. The V segment lost 6 bases and the J segment 5 bases; nucleotides outside the gene matches: 8. Germline assignment: CDR1 SGHKS and CDR2 YYEKEE (reference sequence). This CDR3 has 14 residues. CDR3 amino acids: CASTRTGGLDEQYF. The DNA for the CDR3 is TGTGCCAGCACCCGGACAGGGGGGTTGGACGAGCAGTACTTC.

The V gene is TRBV28, the J gene TRBJ1-1; D gene uncertain. V lost 3 bases and J 4 bases, leaving 9 bases between the germline ends. This CDR3 region has 13 residues. The germline V gene encodes CDR1 MDHEN and CDR2 SYDVKM. The CDR3 region has the DNA TGTGCCAGCAGTTTGCGGGGTGGCACTGAAGCTTTCTTT. It encodes CASSLRGGTEAFF.

The gene calls are TRBV28 and TRBJ2-2, with D unclear. The V and J ends lost 3 bases and 8 bases respectively, with 7 bases between them. This CDR3 is 12 amino acids long. Germline CDR1 is MDHEN and CDR2 is SYDVKM. The CDR3 sequence: CASSFGLGELFF. The CDR3 DNA sequence: TGTGCCAGCAGTTTCGGTCTGGGGGAGCTGTTTTTT.

This clone showed up just a few times. The V gene is TRBV27, the J gene TRBJ2-4; D is ambiguous. V lost 5 bases and J 2 bases, leaving 4 bases between the germline ends. The CDR3 extends over 12 amino acids. CDR1 is MNHEY, CDR2 SMNVEV, per germline (reference sequence). For the CDR3, the DNA is TGTGCCAGCAGTCCTTCCAAAAACATTCAGTACTTC. Amino acid sequence: CASSPSKNIQYF.

V is TRBV27 and J is TRBJ2-5; 7 nucleotides line up with TRBD2. Germline lookup yields CDR1 MNHEY and CDR2 SMNVEV (reference sequence). The V gene end was trimmed by 6 bases and the J gene end by 5 bases; junction bases not matched to a gene: 6. CDR3 length: 13 residues. The CDR3 coding sequence is TGTGCCAGCAGGGCACTAGCGCAGGAGACCCAGTACTTC. It encodes CASRALAQETQYF.

Concerning this clone itself: This specimen includes other DNA sequences encoding the same CDR3. V is TRBV4-1 and J is TRBJ1-5; D is perhaps TRBD1 (5 bases). The V end lost 4 bases, the J end lost 6 bases, and 19 bases lay between the germline ends. Germline V gives CDR1 MGHRA, CDR2 YSYEKL. This CDR3 region has 16 residues. The CDR3 reads CASSPTLRGRLQPQHF. In DNA, the CDR3 is TGCGCCAGCAGCCCCACGTTGCGGGGGAGACTTCAGCCCCAGCATTTT.

This chain links TRBV5-6 with TRBJ1-2; no firm D call. Germline loops: CDR1 SGHDT, CDR2 YYEEEE. There are 14 residues in the CDR3. The ends were cut back, 4 bases at V and 8 bases at J, with 18 bases in the middle. The CDR3 DNA follows: TGTGCCAGCAGCCTGTACGTGGACTCGGGCGGCTACACCTTC. Encoded protein: CASSLYVDSGGYTF.

The chain has TRBV10-1 and TRBJ2-7, with TRBD2 as a possible D gene (6 bases). V was trimmed by 6 bases and J by 7 bases, leaving 10 bases between them. The germline gives CDR1 WNHNN, CDR2 SYGVQD (reference sequence). This CDR3 has 11 amino acids. CDR3 in DNA: TGCGCCAGCAGCTCAGGAGGGGAGCAGTACTTC. Translating gives CASSSGGEQYF.